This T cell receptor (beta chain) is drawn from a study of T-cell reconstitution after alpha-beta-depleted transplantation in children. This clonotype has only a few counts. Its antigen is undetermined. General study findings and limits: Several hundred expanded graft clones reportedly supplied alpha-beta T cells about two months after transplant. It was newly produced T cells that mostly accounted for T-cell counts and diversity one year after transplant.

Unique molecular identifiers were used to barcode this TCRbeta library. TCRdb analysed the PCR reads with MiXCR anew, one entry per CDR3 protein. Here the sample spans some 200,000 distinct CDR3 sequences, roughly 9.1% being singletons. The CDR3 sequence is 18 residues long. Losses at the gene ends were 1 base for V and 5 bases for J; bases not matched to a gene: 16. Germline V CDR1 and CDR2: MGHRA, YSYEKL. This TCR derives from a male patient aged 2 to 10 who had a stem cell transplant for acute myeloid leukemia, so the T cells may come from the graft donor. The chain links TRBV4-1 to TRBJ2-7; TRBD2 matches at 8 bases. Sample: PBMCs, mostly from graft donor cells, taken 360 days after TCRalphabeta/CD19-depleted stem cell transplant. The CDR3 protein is CASSQVRLGLVSTHEQYF. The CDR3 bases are TGCGCCAGCAGCCAAGTTCGGTTGGGACTAGTGTCGACCCACGAGCAGTACTTC.